The clone carrying this TCR beta chain has just one count. This specimen comes from a study of T cell responses to AZD1222 COVID-19 vaccine. Some clones are missing from TCRdb's copy, which holds only in-frame ones; the method was immunoSEQ multiplex PCR. The sample includes some 150,000 clones, about nine tenths of them seen just once. The material sequenced was peripheral blood, taken on day 0 of MenACWY control vaccination. The TCR sequence derives from an adult in good health.

The CDR3 nucleotides are TGTGCCAGCACATTGACAGGGGGACCGAACACTGAAGCTTTCTTT. Translating gives CASTLTGGPNTEAFF. This sequence joins TRBV5-4 and TRBJ1-1; the match to TRBD1 covers 9 bases. The V segment lost 6 bases and the J segment 1 base; nucleotides outside the gene matches: 7. Germline CDR1 reads SGHNT; CDR2 reads YYREEE (reference sequence). The length of the CDR3 is 15 residues. The whole variable domain, filled in from reference TRBV5-4 and TRBJ1-1, reads ETGVTQSPTHLIKTRGQQVTLRCSSQSGHNTVSWYQQALGQGPQFIFQYYREEENGRGNFPPRFSGLQFPNYSSELNVNALELDDSALYLCASTLTGGPNTEAFFGQGTRLTVV.